Shown below are 23 T cell receptor beta chains from a single sample sequenced in a study of T-cell memory formation after mild COVID-19. TCRdb re-derived calls from the 5' RACE reads in MiXCR, one entry per CDR3 protein. The sample lists roughly 250,000 distinct CDR3 sequences; roughly 17% were seen once. Material: PBMCs or a T cell subset sorted from them (not recorded which). These receptors all stem from a man between 18 and 29 years old who had mild COVID-19 (a few samples of this study predate the infection). Cell type and time point are not known.

This clonotype was counted between two and nine times. The chain uses TRBV7-6 and TRBJ2-1; 7 bases are shared with TRBD2. With 4 bases clipped from V and 6 bases from J, the junction kept 30 bases outside the gene matches. This CDR3 is built from 22 residues. Germline lookup yields CDR1 SGHVS and CDR2 FNYEAQ. Here the CDR3 reads CASSSQGSLASYASLRRNEQFF. In DNA, the CDR3 is TGTGCCAGCAGCTCGCAAGGCTCACTAGCGAGTTACGCAAGCTTACGCCGCAATGAGCAGTTCTTC.

The chain has TRBV27 and TRBJ2-3, with D possibly being TRBD1 (5 bases). This CDR3 contains 15 residues. Germline V gene sequence: CDR1 MNHEY, CDR2 SMNVEV (reference sequence). The ends were cut back, 7 bases at V and 0 bases at J, with 14 bases in the middle. CDR3 in DNA: TGTGCCAGCAACCCTTGGGGCGCTAGCACAGATACGCAGTATTTT. Translation gives CASNPWGASTDTQYF.

The genes are TRBV2 and TRBJ2-5; D is uncertain. Trimming stripped 2 bases from V and 4 bases from J, with 2 bases between. Germline V lookup: CDR1 SNHLY, CDR2 FYNNEI. The CDR3 covers 11 residues. The CDR3: CASSESETQYF. The CDR3 bases are TGTGCCAGCAGTGAATCAGAGACCCAGTACTTC.

The chain recombines TRBV6-2 or TRBV6-3 with TRBJ1-2; D possibly corresponds to TRBD1 (5 bases). Germline CDR1 is MNHEY and CDR2 is SVGEGT. The length of the CDR3 is 14 residues. V gave up 2 bases and J gave up 3 bases, with 10 bases separating them. CDR3 loop: CASSYRGRDYGYTF. CDR3 bases: TGTGCCAGCAGTTACCGGGGCAGGGACTATGGCTACACCTTC.

This clonotype was observed at least ten times. The chain is built from TRBV25-1 and TRBJ2-2, with D unresolved. The CDR3 contains 14 residues. Germline lookup yields CDR1 MGHDK and CDR2 SYGVNS. Trimming took off 5 bases at V and 3 bases at J, with 10 bases between the two ends. Here the CDR3 DNA reads TGTGCCAGCAGTTATTCCAGTTACACCGGGGAGCTGTTTTTT. This sequence encodes CASSYSSYTGELFF.

This clonotype has ten or more counts. CDR3 in amino acids: CASSLSSGGSYNEQFF. The CDR3 DNA is TGTGCCAGCAGCTTGTCTAGCGGGGGGTCCTACAATGAGCAGTTCTTC. The chain recombines TRBV7-2 with TRBJ2-1; 11 nucleotides match TRBD2. V was pared by 3 bases and J by 1 base, with 2 bases of the junction left unmatched. The CDR3 contains 16 residues. Germline CDR1 reads SGHTA; CDR2 reads FQGNSA.

This clonotype was counted at least ten times. The chain uses TRBV7-3 and TRBJ2-5; no firm D call. Per germline, CDR1 SGHTA and CDR2 FQGTGA. The CDR3 has 13 residues. V was trimmed by 1 base and J by 3 bases, leaving 6 bases between them. CDR3 sequence (DNA): TGTGCCAGCAGCTTAAATACCGAAGAGACCCAGTACTTC. This gives the protein CASSLNTEETQYF.

The chain carries TRBV12-3 or TRBV12-4 and TRBJ1-5; possible D gene TRBD1, 5 bases. V was trimmed by 6 bases and J by 4 bases, leaving 19 bases between them. This CDR3 has 16 residues. In DNA form, the CDR3 reads TGTGCCAGCAGCCTAAGGGCAGGGCGTAGAAATCAGCCCCAGCATTTT. Translating gives CASSLRAGRRNQPQHF.

V is TRBV20-1 and J is TRBJ2-3; the match to TRBD2 covers 12 bases. J lost 7 bases, V lost 2 bases, and 1 base had no gene match. This CDR3 comprises 13 residues. Germline CDR1 and CDR2: DFQATT and SNEGSKA (reference sequence). The CDR3 sequence: CSARTSGGYTQYF. The CDR3 DNA reads TGCAGTGCTAGAACTAGCGGGGGGTATACGCAGTATTTT.

The chain recombines TRBV5-4 with TRBJ2-3, with D maybe TRBD1 (5 bases). The germline gives CDR1 SGHNT, CDR2 YYREEE (reference sequence). The CDR3 has 13 residues. V lost 5 bases, J lost 1 base, and 8 bases lay in between. The CDR3 is CASRKQGTDTQYF. The CDR3 DNA reads as TGTGCCAGCAGAAAACAGGGCACAGATACGCAGTATTTT.

This clonotype was seen only a few times. The chain recombines TRBV18 with TRBJ1-1; 12 bases agree with TRBD1. CDR3 length equals 16 residues. Trimming at V came to 3 bases and at J to 4 bases, leaving 6 bases not matched to a gene. Germline V lookup: CDR1 KGHSH, CDR2 LQKENI. The CDR3 sequence: CASSPGTGGFGTEAFF. CDR3 nucleotide sequence: TGTGCCAGCTCACCTGGGACAGGGGGCTTCGGCACTGAAGCTTTCTTT.

This clonotype was seen a handful of times. V gene TRBV2 combines with J gene TRBJ2-5; TRBD2 aligns across 9 bases. The germline V gene encodes CDR1 SNHLY and CDR2 FYNNEI. V was clipped by 5 bases and J by 4 bases; unmatched bases: 5. This CDR3 comprises 14 residues. CDR3 protein: CASSRTSEGETQYF. The CDR3 DNA follows: TGTGCCAGCAGTCGGACTAGCGAAGGAGAGACCCAGTACTTC.

The rearrangement joins TRBV5-1 to TRBJ2-5; tentatively, D is TRBD1 (6 bases). Germline CDR1 is SGHRS and CDR2 is YFSETQ. Trimming stripped 5 bases from V and 1 base from J, with 9 bases between. The CDR3 length is 13 residues. The DNA of the CDR3 is TGCGCCAGCAGATCAGGGGCCCAAGAGACCCAGTACTTC. Protein: CASRSGAQETQYF.

The table lists this clonotype with a few counts. The V gene is TRBV12-3 or TRBV12-4, the J gene TRBJ2-1; TRBD2 is a possible D gene (6 bases). Deletions cut 8 bases from V and 0 bases from J, with 14 bases between. The CDR3 has 15 amino acids. The CDR3 reads CASLGRGPSYNEQFF. The CDR3 bases are TGTGCCAGCCTCGGGAGAGGGCCCTCCTACAATGAGCAGTTCTTC.

The genes are TRBV6-5 and TRBJ2-6; no clear D. The V end lost 1 base, the J end lost 0 bases, and 7 bases lay between the germline ends. Germline V lookup: CDR1 MNHEY, CDR2 SVGAGI. The CDR3 covers 16 residues. The CDR3 DNA reads TGTGCCAGCAGTTACTGGCGTGACTCTGGGGCCAACGTCCTGACTTTC. It specifies CASSYWRDSGANVLTF.

The chain joins TRBV6-5 to TRBJ2-6; D call uncertain. There are 13 residues in the CDR3. Deletions cut 11 bases from V and 2 bases from J, with 10 bases between. Germline loops: CDR1 MNHEY, CDR2 SVGAGI. CDR3 in amino acids: CAAGRPGANVLTF. The CDR3 region has the DNA TGTGCCGCAGGTCGCCCTGGGGCCAACGTCCTGACTTTC.

This sequence joins TRBV28 and TRBJ2-4; D uncertain. Germline CDR1 MDHEN, CDR2 SYDVKM. The CDR3 is made up of 12 amino acids. V was shortened by 3 bases and J by 6 bases, with 6 bases between the two germline ends. The CDR3 here is CASSLGSNIQYF. CDR3 nucleotides: TGTGCCAGCAGTTTGGGATCAAACATTCAGTACTTC. Drawing the rest from reference TRBV28 and TRBJ2-4, the complete variable domain is DVKVTQSSRYLVKRTGEKVFLECVQDMDHENMFWYRQDPGLGLRLIYFSYDVKMKEKGDIPEGYSVSREKKERFSLILESASTNQTSMYLCASSLGSNIQYFGAGTRLSVL.

This clonotype was picked up a small number of times. The chain links TRBV9 to TRBJ2-1; 7 nucleotides line up with TRBD1. The CDR3 length is 18 residues. The V segment lost 4 bases and the J segment 2 bases; nucleotides outside the gene matches: 15. The germline CDR1 and CDR2 sequences are SGDLS and YYNGEE. The CDR3 DNA reads TGTGCCAGCAGCCCCGGCAGGGGGTCTACATCTCCCTACAATGAGCAGTTCTTC. Protein sequence: CASSPGRGSTSPYNEQFF.

This chain links TRBV28 with TRBJ1-4; 8 positions agree with TRBD1. The CDR3 runs 14 residues. V lost 6 bases to trimming and J lost 6 bases; unmatched junction nucleotides: 6. Germline V lookup: CDR1 MDHEN, CDR2 SYDVKM. CDR3 amino acids: CASRPTGVYEKLFF. The CDR3, as DNA: TGTGCCAGCAGACCGACAGGGGTTTATGAAAAACTGTTTTTT.

This clonotype showed up just a few times. J is TRBJ2-5 and V is TRBV5-1; 7 positions match TRBD1. Germline V gene sequence: CDR1 SGHRS, CDR2 YFSETQ. This CDR3 has 16 amino acids. V shed 6 bases, J shed 5 bases, and the junction held 16 bases outside the gene matches. Here the CDR3 reads CASISPRQGRWETQYF. DNA for the CDR3: TGCGCCAGCATCTCCCCTCGACAGGGCAGGTGGGAGACCCAGTACTTC.

The chain has TRBV28 and TRBJ2-1; 11 positions match TRBD1. The CDR3 length is 15 residues. Germline V gives CDR1 MDHEN, CDR2 SYDVKM. J was trimmed by 4 bases and V by 5 bases; bases with no gene match: 4. CDR3 coding DNA: TGTGCCAGCAGTGCCGGGACAGGGGGATACAATGAGCAGTTCTTC. This sequence encodes CASSAGTGGYNEQFF.

The chain links TRBV2 to TRBJ2-1; D is possibly TRBD2 (6 bases). Trimming removed 6 bases from V and 7 bases from J, with 25 bases in between. In germline, CDR1 is SNHLY, CDR2 FYNNEI. CDR3 length: 17 amino acids. CDR3 nucleotide sequence: TGTGCCAGCAGCATCCCCGTCCGGGGGAATGTATTAAATGAGCAGTTCTTC. It encodes CASSIPVRGNVLNEQFF.

The chain carries TRBV11-2 and TRBJ2-5, with a possible D match to TRBD2 (5 bases). Germline V gene lookup returns CDR1 SGHAT and CDR2 FQNNGV. V lost 1 base, J lost 3 bases, and 9 bases lay in between. There are 14 residues in the CDR3. The CDR3 DNA reads TGTGCCAGCAGCTTAGGAGGGCAAAAAGAGACCCAGTACTTC. Amino acids: CASSLGGQKETQYF.